This T cell receptor (beta chain) was captured by sequencing in a study of T cell responses to AZD1222 COVID-19 vaccine (dated by TCRdb to 2020 to 2022). Context from the whole study: A total of 233 trial participants underwent TCR sequencing, of whom approximately 210 received two doses of AZD1222 and about 25 received two doses of the MenACWY control vaccine. Enrollment into the trials was organized by age into subgroups of 18-55, 56-69 and 70-plus years, and those subgroups contained about 160, 30 and 59 TCR-sequenced participants, respectively.

Study-wide conclusions, independent of this receptor: Participants were mostly white British, with more females than males. The authors suggested clonal diversity may have been underestimated. The whole spike protein was spanned by vaccine-associated CD4 TCRs, and dominant responses were seen in regions 160-218 and 743-854. Nearly half of unique spike-specific TCRs reportedly recognized epitopes outside regions mutated in the B.1.351 and B.1.1.7 variants. After two AZD1222 doses, both the breadth and the depth of spike-specific TCRs were significantly higher than at day 0 and than in MenACWY recipients. In the small 56-69-year group, the increase in depth fell short of significance, most likely because of low power. Only five to seven AZD1222 recipients were SARS-CoV-2 seropositive at baseline, limiting conclusions about previously exposed vaccinees. No day 14 peak-response samples were available, so repertoires were characterized only after the peak T cell response.

What the time point label conveys for this sample: about 28 days (+/-7) after the second vaccine dose. AZD1222 recipients with second doses at about 4 weeks or about 12 weeks were pooled, because spike-specific TCR depth and breadth did not differ between schedules. Vaccinee samples came from UK trials COV001 and COV002, including a single-blind randomized controlled phase 2/3 trial of AZD1222 (ChAdOx1 nCoV-19) in healthy adults. Trial participant PBMC samples were collected at day 0 and day 28 after the second dose for TCRbeta chain sequencing. CDR1 LGHDT and CDR2 YNNKEL were looked up in the germline V gene (reference sequence). There are 16 amino acids in the CDR3, from cysteine to phenylalanine inclusive. The only DNA kept is the CDR3, 48 bases in frame from the first base. Germline trimming amounts to 4 bases on V and 4 bases on J, with 11 as the count of junction bases outside the gene matches.

The CDR3 regions of human TCRbeta chains were subjected to immunosequencing. As for the authors' bioinformatics: TCRs in the repertoires were compared against a reference library of SARS-CoV-2-specific TCRs that had been generated with the MIRA antigen-specificity platform. Breadth was defined as the fraction of unique TCRs that were SARS-CoV-2-associated. Depth was defined as the fraction of total T cells that were SARS-CoV-2-associated. Using the MIRA data, each spike-specific TCR was mapped to the spike region that the TCR reacts to and placed in a CD4 or CD8 class. Log10-transformed breadth and depth values were compared by one-way ANOVA with Sidak's multiple comparisons tests. In TCRdb, the immuneACCESS table is reduced to in-frame sequences with V and J assigned. These tables do not hold every clone; where another copy was compared, an unresolved V gene accounts for under half, and the others remain unexplained. From that table come the V and J calls and clone size; the DNA was used to work out D and trimming. For this sample the table gives about 120,000 clones, of which approximately 90% were detected only once. Clones ranked in the top ten supply around 4% of the sample.

This clone was recorded once. What this receptor recognizes is not known. No qualities accompany the bases; no much larger clone lies one base away. The sequences come from peripheral blood, collected 28 days after the second AZD1222 dose. The chain joins TRBV3-1 (or the pseudogene TRBV3-2) to TRBJ2-3; 7 of the junction bases match TRBD1. The source is an adult who received the AZD1222 COVID-19 vaccine. The nucleotide sequence is TGTGCCAGCAGCCTGAGTGGGACAGATTTATCAGATACGCAGTATTTT. Its amino acids are CASSLSGTDLSDTQYF.